These 12 T cell receptor beta chains were all obtained from the same sample, sequenced in a study of long-term antiretroviral therapy in people with HIV. The libraries were made with immunoSEQ v3.0 at survey level. Generated by immunoSEQ multiplex PCR, the TCRdb table keeps only in-frame clones and is missing some. The top ten clones hold 28% of a sample with about 14,000 clones, under 80% of them seen once. This specimen consisted of unsorted PBMCs, obtained 3.1 years after starting antiretroviral therapy. These receptors were collected from a man aged 35-49 years with HIV.

V gene TRBV6-1 combines with J gene TRBJ1-3; D not certain. Deletions cut 2 bases from V and 0 bases from J, with 5 bases between. Germline CDR1 reads MNHNS; CDR2 reads SASEGT. The CDR3 has 14 residues. CDR3 sequence: CASSESISGNTIYF. The CDR3 DNA is TGTGCCAGCAGTGAATCCATCTCTGGAAACACCATATATTTT.

In this sample, this clone turned up a few times. This chain joins TRBV7-9 and TRBJ2-2; D may be TRBD1 or TRBD2 (5 bases each). The CDR3 is 14 amino acids. Germline CDR1 reads SEHNR; CDR2 reads FQNEAQ (reference sequence). Trimming took off 7 bases at V and 4 bases at J, with 13 bases between the two ends. The CDR3 coding sequence is TGTGCCAGCACCCGAGGGGTAACCACCGGGGAGCTGTTTTTT. Its protein product is CASTRGVTTGELFF.

The chain carries TRBV25-1 and TRBJ2-3; the D call may be TRBD1 or TRBD2 (6 bases each). The CDR3 has 15 residues. Germline loops: CDR1 MGHDK, CDR2 SYGVNS. V was trimmed by 0 bases and J by 2 bases, leaving 9 bases between them. CDR3 coding DNA: TGTGCCAGCAGTGAATACGGGGGACACACAGATACGCAGTATTTT. Translating it yields CASSEYGGHTDTQYF.

The chain links TRBV18 to TRBJ2-1; 9 bases fit TRBD1. Trimming removed 2 bases from V and 7 bases from J; junction bases left unmatched: 6. Germline CDR1 reads KGHSH; CDR2 reads LQKENI. This CDR3 is built from 15 residues. The CDR3: CASSPAIDRGNEQFF. CDR3 sequence (DNA): TGTGCCAGCTCACCAGCTATAGACAGGGGGAATGAGCAGTTCTTC.

The chain recombines TRBV5-1 with TRBJ1-2, with 8 positions matching TRBD1. Trimming cost V 3 bases and J 8 bases; bases outside gene matches: 15. Germline V gives CDR1 SGHRS, CDR2 YFSETQ. This CDR3 is 16 amino acids long. For the CDR3, the DNA is TGCGCCAGCAGCTATCGAAGCGGACAGGGAAGTGAAGGCTACACCTTC. It encodes CASSYRSGQGSEGYTF.

The chain recombines TRBV7-8 with TRBJ1-2, with 9 bases matching TRBD1. Losses at the gene ends were 5 bases for V and 4 bases for J; bases not matched to a gene: 8. The CDR3 is 15 residues long. CDR1 is SGHVS, CDR2 FQNEAQ, per germline. CDR3 DNA sequence: TGTGCCAGCAGCCCTTCACAGGGGGCCGCCTATGGCTACACCTTC. This gives the protein CASSPSQGAAYGYTF.

In its sample, this clone was seen once. The chain combines TRBV5-1 with TRBJ2-3; 9 positions match TRBD1. Trimming removed 0 bases from V and 3 bases from J; junction bases left unmatched: 2. Germline V gene data show CDR1 as SGHRS and CDR2 as YFSETQ. CDR3 length: 15 residues. CDR3 sequence (DNA): TGCGCCAGCAGCTTGGGGGACAGGGAGACAGATACGCAGTATTTT. It codes for CASSLGDRETDTQYF.

This chain joins TRBV5-1 and TRBJ1-1, with 7 bases identical to TRBD1. V dropped 0 bases and J dropped 4; count of bases not matched to a gene: 3. The CDR3 contains 14 residues. Germline CDR1 is SGHRS and CDR2 is YFSETQ. CDR3 DNA sequence: TGCGCCAGCAGCTTGGGACAGGGAGGCACTGAAGCTTTCTTT. It encodes CASSLGQGGTEAFF.

This sequence joins TRBV30 and TRBJ1-2, with a possible D match to TRBD1 (5 bases). The germline CDR1 and CDR2 sequences are GTSNPN and SVGIG (reference sequence). V lost 3 bases to trimming and J lost 7 bases, with 24 bases between them. The CDR3 length is 16 residues. CDR3 in DNA: TGTGCCTGGAGAGAGTGGGGGGGAAGTGGTGGTCGTGGCTACACCTTC. Its protein product is CAWREWGGSGGRGYTF.

V gene TRBV7-2 combines with J gene TRBJ1-5; maybe TRBD1 (5 bases). V gave up 1 base and J gave up 0 bases, with 16 bases separating them. Germline V CDR1 and CDR2: SGHTA, FQGNSA. The CDR3 is made up of 18 amino acids. In DNA, the CDR3 is TGTGCCAGCAGCTTAGGGGCCGACAGTGGATATAGCAATCAGCCCCAGCATTTT. Translation: CASSLGADSGYSNQPQHF. Full variable domain (rest looked up from reference TRBV7-2 and TRBJ1-5): GAGVSQSPSNKVTEKGKDVELRCDPISGHTALYWYRQSLGQGLEFLIYFQGNSAPDKSGLPSDRFSAERTGGSVSTLTIQRTQQEDSAVYLCASSLGADSGYSNQPQHFGDGTRLSIL.

This sequence joins TRBV13 and TRBJ2-7; 7 bases fit TRBD1. The CDR3 runs 17 residues. Germline CDR1 and CDR2: PRHDT and FYEKMQ (reference sequence). Trimming took 5 bases from V and 1 from J; bases not matched to a gene: 14. The chain's CDR3 is CASSDSNTGVLSYEQYF. CDR3 bases: TGTGCCAGCAGCGATTCAAACACAGGGGTTTTATCCTACGAGCAGTACTTC.

The V call is TRBV5-1, the J call TRBJ2-5; a possible D gene is TRBD1 (5 bases). Germline lookup yields CDR1 SGHRS and CDR2 YFSETQ. Trimming cost V 4 bases and J 3 bases, with 10 bases left between them. The CDR3 runs to 13 residues. The CDR3 DNA follows: TGCGCCAGCAGCCGCGACAGAAAAGAGACCCAGTACTTC. Amino acids: CASSRDRKETQYF.